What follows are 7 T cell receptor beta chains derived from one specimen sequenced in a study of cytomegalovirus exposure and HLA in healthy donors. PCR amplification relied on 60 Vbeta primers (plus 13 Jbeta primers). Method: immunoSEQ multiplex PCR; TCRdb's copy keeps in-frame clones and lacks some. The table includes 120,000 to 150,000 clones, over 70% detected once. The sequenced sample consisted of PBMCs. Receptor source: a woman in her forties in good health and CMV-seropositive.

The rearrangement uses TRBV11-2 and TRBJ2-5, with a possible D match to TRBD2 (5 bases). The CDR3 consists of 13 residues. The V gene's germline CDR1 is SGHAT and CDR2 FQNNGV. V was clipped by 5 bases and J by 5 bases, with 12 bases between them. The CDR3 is CASSPGTWETQYF. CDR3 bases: TGTGCCAGCAGCCCGGGAACCTGGGAGACCCAGTACTTC.

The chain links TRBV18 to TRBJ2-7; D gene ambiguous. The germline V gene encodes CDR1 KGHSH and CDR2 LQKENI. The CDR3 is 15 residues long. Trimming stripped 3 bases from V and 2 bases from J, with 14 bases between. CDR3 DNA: TGTGCCAGCTCACCCGGAGTCGGTGGAACCTACGAGCAGTACTTC. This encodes CASSPGVGGTYEQYF. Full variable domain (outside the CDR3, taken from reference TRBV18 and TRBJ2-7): NAGVMQNPRHLVRRRGQEARLRCSPMKGHSHVYWYRQLPEEGLKFMVYLQKENIIDESGMPKERFSAEFPKEGPSILRIQQVVRGDSAAYFCASSPGVGGTYEQYFGPGTRLTVT.

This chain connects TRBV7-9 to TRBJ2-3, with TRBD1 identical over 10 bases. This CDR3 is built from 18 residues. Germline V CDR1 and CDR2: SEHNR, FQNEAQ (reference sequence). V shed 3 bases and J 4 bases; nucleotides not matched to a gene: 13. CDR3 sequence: CASSLGPGTGVEADTQYF. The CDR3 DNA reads TGTGCCAGCAGCTTGGGGCCCGGGACAGGGGTGGAAGCAGATACGCAGTATTTT.

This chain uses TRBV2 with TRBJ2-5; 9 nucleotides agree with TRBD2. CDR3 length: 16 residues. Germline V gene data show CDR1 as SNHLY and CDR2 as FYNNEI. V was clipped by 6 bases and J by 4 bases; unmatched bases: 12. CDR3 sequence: CASRPGTSRSSETQYF. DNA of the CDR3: TGTGCCAGCAGACCCGGGACTAGCAGGAGTTCAGAGACCCAGTACTTC.

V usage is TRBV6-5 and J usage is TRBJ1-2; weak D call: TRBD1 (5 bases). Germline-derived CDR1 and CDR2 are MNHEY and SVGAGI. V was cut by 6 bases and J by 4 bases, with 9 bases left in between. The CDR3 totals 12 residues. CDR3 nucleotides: TGTGCCAGCAGAACGGGACTCTATGGCTACACCTTC. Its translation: CASRTGLYGYTF.

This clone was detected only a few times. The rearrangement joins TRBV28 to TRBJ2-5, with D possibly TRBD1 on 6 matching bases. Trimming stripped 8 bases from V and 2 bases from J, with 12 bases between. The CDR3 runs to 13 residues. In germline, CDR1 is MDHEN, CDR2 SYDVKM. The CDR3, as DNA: TGTGCCAGCCTAAACAGGGTACAAGAGACCCAGTACTTC. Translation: CASLNRVQETQYF.

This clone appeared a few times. The CDR3 nucleotides read TGTGCCAGCAGCTTGGTTCAGGGAAACACTGAAGCTTTCTTT. It encodes CASSLVQGNTEAFF. J is TRBJ1-1 and V is TRBV5-4, with D possibly matching TRBD1 (5 bases). The length of the CDR3 is 14 residues. Germline assignment: CDR1 SGHNT and CDR2 YYREEE (reference sequence). V lost 0 bases to trimming and J lost 2 bases, with 8 bases between them.